These 14 T cell receptor beta chains share one sample of origin, sequenced in a study of cytomegalovirus exposure and HLA in healthy donors. The PCR contained 60 Vbeta and 13 Jbeta primers. Sequenced by immunoSEQ multiplex PCR; TCRdb stores in-frame clones only, minus some. This sample has under 150,000 clones, with 81% found just once. The sequenced sample was PBMCs. The source of these receptors is a man aged 18-30 years in good health and CMV-seronegative.

This clone was counted a single time. The chain combines TRBV5-8 with TRBJ1-5, with D possibly TRBD1 on 5 matching bases. CDR1 SGHTS and CDR2 YDEGEE come from the germline V gene. V gave up 5 bases and J gave up 1 base, with 13 bases separating them. CDR3 length equals 15 residues. The DNA of the CDR3 is TGTGCCAGCAGTTTTCAGGGAGGGAGCAATCAGCCCCAGCATTTT. The encoded protein is CASSFQGGSNQPQHF.

This chain connects TRBV19 to TRBJ1-5; a possible D gene is TRBD1 (6 bases). The germline V and J ends were trimmed by 4 bases and 4 bases, with 11 bases remaining between them. Germline CDR1 and CDR2: LNHDA and SQIVND (reference sequence). The CDR3 spans 14 residues. The CDR3 DNA sequence: TGTGCCAGTAGTAAGAACAGGGAAAATCAGCCCCAGCATTTT. It encodes CASSKNRENQPQHF.

This chain uses TRBV28 with TRBJ2-5; 11 bases align to TRBD1. The CDR3 contains 14 residues. The germline CDR1 and CDR2 sequences are MDHEN and SYDVKM. After removal of 6 bases from V and 7 bases from J, the junction contained 7 bases not matched to a gene. The DNA for the CDR3 is TGTGCCAGCAGACAGGGACAGGGGGGTTGGACCCAGTACTTC. Protein sequence: CASRQGQGGWTQYF.

CDR3 sequence (DNA): TGTGCCAGCAGCCGTGAGGTTTACACTGAAGCTTTCTTT. It translates to CASSREVYTEAFF. This chain links TRBV7-2 with TRBJ1-1; the D is unclear. CDR3 length: 13 residues. The germline gives CDR1 SGHTA, CDR2 FQGNSA. V gave up 5 bases and J gave up 3 bases, with 10 bases separating them.

The V call is TRBV11-2, the J call TRBJ1-4; 9 nucleotides match TRBD1. J lost 2 bases, V lost 5 bases, and 3 bases had no gene match. This CDR3 has 15 residues. Germline loops: CDR1 SGHAT, CDR2 FQNNGV. CDR3 residues: CASSRTGGTNEKLFF. Here the CDR3 DNA reads TGTGCCAGCAGCCGTACAGGGGGCACTAATGAAAAACTGTTTTTT.

The chain couples TRBV14 to TRBJ2-5, with TRBD2 matching 8 bases. Trimming took 5 bases from V and 7 from J; bases not matched to a gene: 12. Germline V gene data show CDR1 as SGHDN and CDR2 as FVKESK. This CDR3 contains 15 residues. CDR3 amino acids: CASSKQNLGGATQYF. In nucleotides, the CDR3 is TGTGCCAGCAGCAAACAAAACCTCGGGGGGGCGACCCAGTACTTC. Drawing the rest from reference TRBV14 and TRBJ2-5, the complete variable domain is EAGVTQFPSHSVIEKGQTVTLRCDPISGHDNLYWYRRVMGKEIKFLLHFVKESKQDESGMPNNRFLAERTGGTYSTLKVQPAELEDSGVYFCASSKQNLGGATQYFGPGTRLLVL.

The rearrangement joins TRBV7-9 to TRBJ2-3; D remains ambiguous. CDR3 size: 12 residues. Trimming cost V 4 bases and J 2 bases, with 4 bases left between them. CDR1 is SEHNR, CDR2 FQNEAQ, per germline (reference sequence). This CDR3 reads CASSSVTDTQYF. CDR3 bases: TGTGCCAGCAGCTCCGTCACAGATACGCAGTATTTT.

The chain carries TRBV19 and TRBJ2-1; 15 positions match TRBD2. Germline V CDR1 and CDR2: LNHDA, SQIVND (reference sequence). With 8 bases clipped from V and 4 bases from J, the junction kept 12 bases outside the gene matches. This CDR3 has 18 amino acids. The CDR3 nucleotides read TGTGCCAGTGAGGGGACTAGCGGGGGGAATAAGATTTACAATGAGCAGTTCTTC. Its protein product is CASEGTSGGNKIYNEQFF.

The chain links TRBV29-1 to TRBJ1-2; 7 bases fit TRBD1. The length of the CDR3 is 12 residues. Unmatched junction bases numbered 8, after V lost 8 bases and J lost 5 bases. Germline CDR1 SQVTM, CDR2 ANQGSEA. CDR3 DNA: TGCAGCATTACCGGGACAGAATATGGCTACACCTTC. Translation gives CSITGTEYGYTF.

CDR3 in amino acids: CASSPQGRGMLGDEQYF. CDR3 sequence (DNA): TGTGCCAGCTCACCACAGGGCAGGGGTATGTTAGGCGACGAGCAGTACTTC. The V and J genes are TRBV18 and TRBJ2-7, with a weak D call TRBD1 (6 bases). CDR1 and CDR2 from the germline V gene are KGHSH and LQKENI. Deletions cut 1 base from V and 5 bases from J, with 21 bases between. This CDR3 is 17 amino acids long.

The chain carries TRBV7-2 and TRBJ1-2, with D perhaps TRBD1 (5 bases). V was shortened by 5 bases and J by 4 bases, with 8 bases between the two germline ends. This CDR3 is built from 12 residues. CDR1 is SGHTA and CDR2 is FQGNSA in the germline V gene. The CDR3 DNA follows: TGTGCCAGCAGCCGCGACAGCTATGGCTACACCTTC. Its protein product is CASSRDSYGYTF.

The CDR3 DNA reads TGTGCCAGCAGTTTAGGGGGGACAGCCCTCATTAGCAATCAGCCCCAGCATTTT. It is translated as CASSLGGTALISNQPQHF. The rearrangement joins TRBV27 to TRBJ1-5, with 7 bases matching TRBD1. CDR3 length equals 18 residues. Germline CDR1 and CDR2: MNHEY and SMNVEV (reference sequence). V trimming: 2 bases; J trimming: 0 bases; junction bases outside the gene matches: 10.

J is TRBJ2-7 and V is TRBV18, with 8 nucleotides matching TRBD1. The CDR3 has 14 residues. The V and J ends lost 2 bases and 5 bases, in that order; junction bases with no gene match: 5. Germline assignment: CDR1 KGHSH and CDR2 LQKENI. The CDR3 reads CASSPEQGGHEQYF. CDR3 DNA: TGTGCCAGCTCACCAGAACAGGGGGGCCACGAGCAGTACTTC.

A remark on this clone: The same CDR3 can be traced to other DNA sequences in this sample. V usage is TRBV28 and J usage is TRBJ1-2; 9 nucleotides line up with TRBD1. This CDR3 comprises 14 residues. Germline V gene sequence: CDR1 MDHEN, CDR2 SYDVKM. J was trimmed by 4 bases and V by 3 bases; bases with no gene match: 3. CDR3 nucleotides: TGTGCCAGCAGTTTGACAGGGGGTAGCTATGGCTACACCTTC. Translated: CASSLTGGSYGYTF.